The entry below describes one T cell receptor (beta chain). Losses at the gene ends were 3 bases for V and 2 bases for J; bases not matched to a gene: 8. The germline V gene encodes CDR1 SGDLS and CDR2 YYNGEE. There are 16 residues in the CDR3. The sample originates from a study of blood T cell repertoires in COVID-19. Here immunoSEQ multiplex PCR was the method, and the copy in TCRdb shows in-frame clones only, minus some. The table has approximately 120,000 clones, 70% to 90% seen once; the top ten hold 13%. The sample taken for sequencing was peripheral blood. V and J are TRBV9 and TRBJ2-1; 7 bases line up with TRBD2. This clonotype originated in a human donor in a cohort sampled during active COVID-19. The CDR3 nucleotides are TGTGCCAGCAGCGCAGACCGCGGGGGAACCTACAATGAGCAGTTCTTC. It encodes CASSADRGGTYNEQFF. Complete variable domain (other parts from reference TRBV9 and TRBJ2-1): DSGVTQTPKHLITATGQRVTLRCSPRSGDLSVYWYQQSLDQGLQFLIQYYNGEERAKGNILERFSAQQFPDLHSELNLSSLELGDSALYFCASSADRGGTYNEQFFGPGTRLTVL.